This is a list of T cell receptor beta chains from one sample in a study of CD8 T cells in ankylosing spondylitis. TCRdb reanalysed the 5' RACE reads using MiXCR and keeps one entry per CDR3 protein. The data show 100,000 to 150,000 distinct CDR3 sequences, roughly an eighth seen once. The specimen was blood, either unsorted or a sorted T cell fraction (not recorded which). The receptor source for this set is a female donor with ankylosing spondylitis or in good health (not recorded which). The CDR3 runs from the conserved cysteine through the conserved F or W. Each record gives: D gene, V gene, clone size, J gene, CDR3 DNA, CDR3 protein. D genes are given only for firm matches. Clone size is shown for a subset of rows, as once, few, many or a class of expanded clone.

NA,TRBV12-3/TRBV12-4,many,TRBJ2-5,TGTGCCAGCAGCCTACCTGGCGGCCAAGAGACCCAGTACTTC,CASSLPGGQETQYF
NA,TRBV12-3/TRBV12-4,few,TRBJ2-7,TGTGCCAGCTCCTCCCAGAGCTACGAGCAGTACTTC,CASSSQSYEQYF
NA,TRBV10-3,many,TRBJ2-7,TGTGCCATCAGTGGGCAGGGGAGCTACGAGCAGTACTTC,CAISGQGSYEQYF
NA,TRBV20-1,many,TRBJ1-5,TGCAGTGCTAGAGGGGTGAATGGCAATCAGCCCCAGCATTTT,CSARGVNGNQPQHF
NA,TRBV7-9,NA,TRBJ1-5,TGTGCCAGCAGCCCTCTGGGTCAGCCCCAGCATTTT,CASSPLGQPQHF
TRBD1,TRBV5-1,many,TRBJ2-1,TGCGCCAGCAGGACAGGGAATTCCTACAATGAGCAGTTCTTC,CASRTGNSYNEQFF
NA,TRBV12-3/TRBV12-4,few,TRBJ1-1,TGTGCCAGCAGTGCCCCCGGGGGGGCAGGAACTGAAGCTTTCTTT,CASSAPGGAGTEAFF
NA,TRBV3-1,few,TRBJ2-1,TGTGCCAGCAGCCTAGCTAGTGAGCAGTTCTTC,CASSLASEQFF
TRBD2,TRBV5-6,many,TRBJ2-3,TGTGCCAGCAGCTTCTACGGGACTAGCGGAACAGATACGCAGTATTTT,CASSFYGTSGTDTQYF
TRBD2,TRBV28,few,TRBJ2-7,TGTGCCAGCAGTGACCGGGAGGGACGATACGAGCAGTACTTC,CASSDREGRYEQYF
TRBD1,TRBV6-1,once,TRBJ2-7,TGTGCCAGCAGCGGACAGGAAACCTCCTACGAGCAGTACTTC,CASSGQETSYEQYF
NA,TRBV5-1,NA,TRBJ2-2,TGCGCCAGCAGCTTGGTAGGGCTTGGCACCGGGGAGCTGTTTTTT,CASSLVGLGTGELFF
NA,TRBV7-9,NA,TRBJ2-1,TGTGCCAGCAGCTTCCAGCGGAGAAACAATGAGCAGTTCTTC,CASSFQRRNNEQFF
TRBD1,TRBV5-6,NA,TRBJ2-7,TGTGCCAGCAGCTTGGGTCTAGGACAGGGGAACGAGCAGTACTTC,CASSLGLGQGNEQYF
NA,TRBV28,few,TRBJ1-5,TGTGCCAGCAGTTTTTTCGGGACCTCGAATCAGCCCCAGCATTTT,CASSFFGTSNQPQHF
NA,TRBV3-1,many,TRBJ1-1,TGTGCCAGCAGCCAACTGGCAAGAGGAGCTTTCTTT,CASSQLARGAFF
NA,TRBV30,many,TRBJ1-6,TGTGCCTGGAGATTTTCGGGGGGAGTCTATAATTCACCCCTCCACTTT,CAWRFSGGVYNSPLHF
NA,TRBV5-1,many,TRBJ2-1,TGCGCCAGCAGCTTGGGCCCTATTGAGCAGTTCTTC,CASSLGPIEQFF
NA,TRBV7-3,NA,TRBJ2-1,TGTGCCAGCAGCAAAGAGTCGGGCAAGTACAATGAGCAGTTCTTC,CASSKESGKYNEQFF
NA,TRBV29-1,few,TRBJ1-1,TGCAGCGTTTCTGGAGGGCCCGACACTGAAGCTTTCTTT,CSVSGGPDTEAFF
NA,TRBV10-3,many,TRBJ2-6,TGTGCCATCTCCGTCTCCACGGGGGCTGGGGCCAACGTCCTGACTTTC,CAISVSTGAGANVLTF
TRBD1,TRBV7-2,NA,TRBJ1-6,TGTGCCAGCAGCTTAGGGCGACAGGGCACTTCACCCCTCCACTTT,CASSLGRQGTSPLHF
NA,TRBV5-1,NA,TRBJ2-6,TGCGCCAGCAGCTTGGACAGCCTCTCTGGGGCCAACGTCCTGACTTTC,CASSLDSLSGANVLTF
NA,TRBV15,few,TRBJ2-5,TGTGCCACCAGCAGGGCTTCCAAAGAGACCCAGTACTTC,CATSRASKETQYF
NA,TRBV5-1,many,TRBJ2-1,TGCGCCAGCAGCTCCCCAGGGGGGGGGAATGACTTTAATGAGCAGTTCTTC,CASSSPGGGNDFNEQFF
TRBD2,TRBV25-1,NA,TRBJ2-3,TGTGCCGGCAGTGTCGGGAGGGGAGATACGCAGTATTTT,CAGSVGRGDTQYF
TRBD2,TRBV11-3,NA,TRBJ2-3,TGTGCCAGCAGCCGGACTAGCGGGGGGCAGGCAGATACGCAGTATTTT,CASSRTSGGQADTQYF
TRBD1,TRBV5-5,many,TRBJ2-7,TGTGCCAGCAGCTTATATTTGGACAGGAGAGGAGAGCAGTACTTC,CASSLYLDRRGEQYF
NA,TRBV6-1,NA,TRBJ2-7,TGTGCCAGCAGTGAAAGCCCTCGTGGGTTCGCCTACGAGCAGTACTTC,CASSESPRGFAYEQYF
NA,TRBV2,NA,TRBJ2-1,TGTGCCAGCAGTCCTCCCCTTTACAATGAGCAGTTCTTC,CASSPPLYNEQFF
TRBD1,TRBV12-3/TRBV12-4,few,TRBJ2-4,TGTGCCAGCAGTCTTCGGGACAGGTTTAACTCCACCAAAAACATTCAGTACTTC,CASSLRDRFNSTKNIQYF
NA,TRBV15,few,TRBJ2-5,TGTGCCACCAGTTATCGGGACATTAAAGAGACCCAGTACTTC,CATSYRDIKETQYF
NA,TRBV7-9,NA,TRBJ1-1,TGTGCCGGCAGCTTAGTTATGGAAACTGAAGCTTTCTTT,CAGSLVMETEAFF
TRBD1,TRBV6-5,few,TRBJ1-1,TGTGCCAGCAGTCTCGACAGGGGACGAATGAACACTGAAGCTTTCTTT,CASSLDRGRMNTEAFF
TRBD2,TRBV7-3,few,TRBJ2-3,TGTGCCAGCAGCTTAACGCCAGGGACTAGCGGGACCACAGATACGCAGTATTTT,CASSLTPGTSGTTDTQYF
TRBD1,TRBV20-1,few,TRBJ2-7,TGCAGTGCTCTTTTTCCAGGGGGCAGTTTCCACGAGCAGTACTTC,CSALFPGGSFHEQYF
NA,TRBV6-7,many,TRBJ2-1,TGTGCCAGCAGTTATAGGAAACTAGTGGTTGAGCAGTTCTTC,CASSYRKLVVEQFF
TRBD2,TRBV20-1,few,TRBJ2-5,TGCAGCGGGGGGGGATCTCAAGAGACCCAGTACTTC,CSGGGSQETQYF
NA,TRBV10-3,few,TRBJ2-2,TGTGCCATCAGTGAGTCGTTGTGGGGGCCACTAGTGAACGGGGAGCTGTTTTTT,CAISESLWGPLVNGELFF
NA,TRBV7-8,NA,TRBJ2-1,TGTGCCAGCAGCTTAGTCGTAGCGGCCTTACCCTCCTACAATGAGCAGTTCTTC,CASSLVVAALPSYNEQFF
NA,TRBV12-3/TRBV12-4,few,TRBJ2-3,TGTGCCAGCAGGTCTAGTCGAAGCCTTGACACAGATACGCAGTATTTT,CASRSSRSLDTDTQYF
TRBD1,TRBV5-6,NA,TRBJ1-1,TGTGCCAGCAGCTTTAGTGGACAGGGTTATAAAGCTTTCTTT,CASSFSGQGYKAFF
TRBD1,TRBV29-1,many,TRBJ2-5,TGCAGCGTTCCAGACAGGGAAGAGACCCAGTACTTC,CSVPDREETQYF
TRBD1,TRBV12-3/TRBV12-4,many,TRBJ1-2,TGTGCCAGCAGTTTGGGGCAGGGGGCCCTCTATGGCTACACCTTC,CASSLGQGALYGYTF
TRBD2,TRBV20-1,NA,TRBJ2-1,TGCAGTGCACAAGAGGGTAGCGGGGGTAGCAATGAGCAGTTCTTC,CSAQEGSGGSNEQFF
NA,TRBV10-3,few,TRBJ1-2,TGTGCCATCAGTGATGCCCAAAACTATGGCTACACCTTC,CAISDAQNYGYTF
NA,TRBV6-2/TRBV6-3,many,TRBJ1-1,TGTGCCAGCAGTTACCTACAAGGTGAAGCTTTCTTT,CASSYLQGEAFF
NA,TRBV6-1,few,TRBJ2-1,TGTGCCAGCAGTCCAAGCGGGGTTAGGGGGAATGAGCAGTTCTTC,CASSPSGVRGNEQFF
TRBD1,TRBV18,few,TRBJ2-5,TGTGCCAGCTCACCTCATCAGGGGGCATCAGAGACCCAGTACTTC,CASSPHQGASETQYF
NA,TRBV12-3/TRBV12-4,NA,TRBJ2-5,TGTGCCAGCAGCCCCAGGTTTGGACAGAAAGAGACCCAGTACTTC,CASSPRFGQKETQYF
NA,TRBV15,few,TRBJ2-3,TGTGCCACCAACCCCGGGACATGGCGGGATACGCAGTATTTT,CATNPGTWRDTQYF
NA,TRBV6-5,few,TRBJ2-7,TGTGCCAGCAGTTTCGCCTCCCCAGGGACCTACGAGCAGTACTTC,CASSFASPGTYEQYF
NA,TRBV5-1,few,TRBJ1-1,TGCGCCAGCAGCTTGGTGGAGGACAACACTGAAGCTTTCTTT,CASSLVEDNTEAFF
TRBD1,TRBV30,NA,TRBJ1-1,TGTGCCTGGAGGGGGGACAGTAACACTGAAGCTTTCTTT,CAWRGDSNTEAFF
NA,TRBV7-2,NA,TRBJ1-5,TGTGCCAGCAGCTTAGCGGGCGGGGTTAGCAATCAGCCCCAGCATTTT,CASSLAGGVSNQPQHF
NA,TRBV27,many,TRBJ1-5,TGTGCCAGCAGTACTCAGGACAAGCGTCAGCCCCAGCATTTT,CASSTQDKRQPQHF
TRBD1,TRBV9,NA,TRBJ1-2,TGTGCCAGCAGCGCGGGACAGGGTAACTATGGCCACACCTTC,CASSAGQGNYGHTF
TRBD1,TRBV20-1,many,TRBJ1-1,TGCAGTGCAAGCAGGGGGCATTTCACTGAAGCTTTCTTT,CSASRGHFTEAFF
TRBD2,TRBV5-1,few,TRBJ2-2,TGCGCCAGCAGCTTGGGGACTAGCGGGATGACCGGGGAGCTGTTTTTT,CASSLGTSGMTGELFF